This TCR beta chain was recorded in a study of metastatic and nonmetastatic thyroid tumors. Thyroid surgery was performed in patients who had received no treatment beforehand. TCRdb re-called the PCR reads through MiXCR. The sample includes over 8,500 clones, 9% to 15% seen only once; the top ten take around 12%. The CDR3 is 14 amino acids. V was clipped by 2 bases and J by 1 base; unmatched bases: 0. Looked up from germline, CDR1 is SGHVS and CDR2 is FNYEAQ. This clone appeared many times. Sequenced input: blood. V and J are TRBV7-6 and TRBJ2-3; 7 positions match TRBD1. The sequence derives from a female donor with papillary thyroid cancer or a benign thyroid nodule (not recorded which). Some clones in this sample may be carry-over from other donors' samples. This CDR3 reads CASSLQGGTDTQYF. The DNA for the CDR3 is TGTGCCAGCAGCTTACAGGGGGGCACAGATACGCAGTATTTT. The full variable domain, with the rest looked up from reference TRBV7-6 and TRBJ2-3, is GAGVSQSPRYKVTKRGQDVALRCDPISGHVSLYWYRQALGQGPEFLTYFNYEAQQDKSGLPNDRFSAERPEGSISTLTIQRTEQRDSAMYRCASSLQGGTDTQYFGPGTRLTVL.